Listed below are T cell receptor beta chains from one sample, sequenced in a study of PD-1 blockade in mismatch repair-deficient tumors. Libraries were prepared by immunoSEQ multiplex PCR; TCRdb keeps only in-frame clonotypes and omits some of them. The sample lists 100,000 or so clones; roughly four fifths were seen once. The sample in question was peripheral blood, obtained approximately 36 weeks after starting pembrolizumab. The receptors were gathered from an adult with mismatch repair-deficient cancer. The CDR3 runs from the conserved cysteine through the conserved F or W. Fields, in order: CDR3 protein, CDR3 DNA, clone size, D gene, J gene, V gene. D genes are given only for firm matches. Clone size is not always given. Where it is, it says once, few, many or a class for expanded clones.

cdr3_aa: CASSFSATSGRYEQYF; cdr3_nt: TGTGCCAGCAGCTTCTCCGCGACTAGCGGGAGATACGAGCAGTACTTC; clone_size: .; d_call: TRBD2; j_call: TRBJ2-7; v_call: TRBV7-8
cdr3_aa: CASSLFWSEKLFF; cdr3_nt: TGTGCCAGCAGTTTATTTTGGAGTGAAAAACTGTTTTTT; clone_size: .; d_call: .; j_call: TRBJ1-4; v_call: TRBV27
cdr3_aa: CASSPTGEVTGELFF; cdr3_nt: TGCGCCAGCAGCCCGACAGGGGAGGTCACCGGGGAGCTGTTTTTT; clone_size: few; d_call: TRBD1; j_call: TRBJ2-2; v_call: TRBV5-1
cdr3_aa: CASSIFRTSFEQFF; cdr3_nt: TGTGCCAGTAGTATCTTCCGGACTAGCTTTGAGCAGTTCTTC; clone_size: .; d_call: TRBD2; j_call: TRBJ2-1; v_call: TRBV19
cdr3_aa: CASSSSGTGGFGYTF; cdr3_nt: TGCGCCAGCAGCTCCTCCGGGACAGGGGGCTTTGGCTACACCTTC; clone_size: .; d_call: TRBD1; j_call: TRBJ1-2; v_call: TRBV5-1
cdr3_aa: CASSPPFTEITDTQYF; cdr3_nt: TGTGCCAGCTCACCACCCTTTACGGAGATCACAGATACGCAGTATTTT; clone_size: once; d_call: .; j_call: TRBJ2-3; v_call: TRBV18
cdr3_aa: CASSEGQSYNEQFF; cdr3_nt: TGCGCCAGCAGCGAGGGTCAATCCTACAATGAGCAGTTCTTC; clone_size: .; d_call: .; j_call: TRBJ2-1; v_call: TRBV5-1
cdr3_aa: CASSLGLAFYNEQFF; cdr3_nt: TGTGCCAGCAGCTTGGGACTAGCTTTCTACAATGAGCAGTTCTTC; clone_size: .; d_call: TRBD2; j_call: TRBJ2-1; v_call: TRBV11-2
cdr3_aa: CASSQERRNEQYF; cdr3_nt: TGCGCCAGCAGCCAAGAAAGGAGAAACGAGCAGTACTTC; clone_size: .; d_call: .; j_call: TRBJ2-7; v_call: TRBV4-1
cdr3_aa: CASSSSGRRNEQFF; cdr3_nt: TGTGCCAGTTCTTCTAGCGGGAGAAGGAATGAGCAGTTCTTC; clone_size: .; d_call: TRBD2; j_call: TRBJ2-1; v_call: TRBV2
cdr3_aa: CASSLDTEYEQYF; cdr3_nt: TGTGCCAGCAGCTTGGACACAGAGTACGAGCAGTACTTC; clone_size: few; d_call: .; j_call: TRBJ2-7; v_call: TRBV5-6
cdr3_aa: CASSERGTGGSYEQYF; cdr3_nt: TGTGCCAGCAGCGAACGGGGGACAGGGGGTTCCTACGAGCAGTACTTC; clone_size: .; d_call: TRBD1; j_call: TRBJ2-7; v_call: TRBV11-2
cdr3_aa: CASTPSGTYNEQFF; cdr3_nt: TGTGCCAGCACCCCCTCGGGGACCTACAATGAGCAGTTCTTC; clone_size: .; d_call: .; j_call: TRBJ2-1; v_call: TRBV11-2
cdr3_aa: CASSQGEGTEAFF; cdr3_nt: TGTGCCAGCAGCCAGGGTGAGGGAACTGAAGCTTTCTTT; clone_size: .; d_call: .; j_call: TRBJ1-1; v_call: TRBV2
cdr3_aa: CASSLGTSRRGEQFF; cdr3_nt: TGTGCCAGCAGCTTAGGGACTAGCCGGAGAGGTGAGCAGTTCTTC; clone_size: .; d_call: TRBD2; j_call: TRBJ2-1; v_call: TRBV11-3
cdr3_aa: CASSILQGVDNWEQFF; cdr3_nt: TGTGCCAGTAGTATTCTACAGGGGGTCGACAATTGGGAGCAGTTCTTC; clone_size: .; d_call: TRBD1; j_call: TRBJ2-1; v_call: TRBV19
cdr3_aa: CASSQDFGMDEKLFF; cdr3_nt: TGTGCCAGCAGCCAAGACTTCGGGATGGATGAAAAACTGTTTTTT; clone_size: .; d_call: .; j_call: TRBJ1-4; v_call: TRBV4-2
cdr3_aa: CASRPTSGIGSEQFF; cdr3_nt: TGTGCCAGCAGGCCTACTAGCGGAATAGGGAGTGAGCAGTTCTTC; clone_size: .; d_call: TRBD2; j_call: TRBJ2-1; v_call: TRBV4-2
cdr3_aa: CASSFQNRGLFF; cdr3_nt: TGTGCCAGCAGCTTCCAAAACAGGGGCTTGTTCTTC; clone_size: .; d_call: TRBD1; j_call: TRBJ2-1; v_call: TRBV7-9
cdr3_aa: CAGGPSTTYEQYF; cdr3_nt: TGTGCAGGGGGACCGTCGACAACCTACGAGCAGTACTTC; clone_size: .; d_call: .; j_call: TRBJ2-7; v_call: TRBV30
cdr3_aa: CASSVTSYNEQFF; cdr3_nt: TGTGCCAGCAGTGTAACGTCCTACAATGAGCAGTTCTTC; clone_size: .; d_call: .; j_call: TRBJ2-1; v_call: TRBV27
cdr3_aa: CASSTTRDGSYNEQFF; cdr3_nt: TGTGCCAGCAGCACAACCCGGGACGGTTCCTACAATGAGCAGTTCTTC; clone_size: .; d_call: .; j_call: TRBJ2-1; v_call: TRBV11-2